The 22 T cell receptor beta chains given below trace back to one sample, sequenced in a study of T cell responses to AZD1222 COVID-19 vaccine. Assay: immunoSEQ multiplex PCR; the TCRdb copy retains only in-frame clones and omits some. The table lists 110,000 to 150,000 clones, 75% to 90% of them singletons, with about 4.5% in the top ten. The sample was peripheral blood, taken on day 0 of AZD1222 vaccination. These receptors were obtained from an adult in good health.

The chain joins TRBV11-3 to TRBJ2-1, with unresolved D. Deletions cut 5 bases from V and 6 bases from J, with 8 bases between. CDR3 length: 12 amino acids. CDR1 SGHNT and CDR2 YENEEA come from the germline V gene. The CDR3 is CASSPRTNEQFF. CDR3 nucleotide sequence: TGTGCCAGCAGCCCCAGGACCAATGAGCAGTTCTTC. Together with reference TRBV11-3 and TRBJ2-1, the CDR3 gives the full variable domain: EAGVVQSPRYKIIEKKQPVAFWCNPISGHNTLYWYLQNLGQGPELLIRYENEEAVDDSQLPKDRFSAERLKGVDSTLKIQPAELGDSAVYLCASSPRTNEQFFGPGTRLTVL.

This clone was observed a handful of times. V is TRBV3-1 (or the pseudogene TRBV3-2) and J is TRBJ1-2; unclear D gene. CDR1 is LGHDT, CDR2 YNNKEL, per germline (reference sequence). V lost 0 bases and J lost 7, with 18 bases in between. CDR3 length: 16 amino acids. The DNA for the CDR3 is TGTGCCAGCAGCCAAGATGAGGTCCTTACGAGCTCTGGCTACACCTTC. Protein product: CASSQDEVLTSSGYTF.

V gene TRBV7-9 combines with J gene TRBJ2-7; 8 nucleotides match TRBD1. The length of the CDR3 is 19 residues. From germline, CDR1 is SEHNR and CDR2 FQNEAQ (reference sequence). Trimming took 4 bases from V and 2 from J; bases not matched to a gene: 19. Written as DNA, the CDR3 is TGTGCCAGCAGCTCGCCCGGGACAGGCGCTCCTCCTGGGGCCTACGAGCAGTACTTC. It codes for CASSSPGTGAPPGAYEQYF.

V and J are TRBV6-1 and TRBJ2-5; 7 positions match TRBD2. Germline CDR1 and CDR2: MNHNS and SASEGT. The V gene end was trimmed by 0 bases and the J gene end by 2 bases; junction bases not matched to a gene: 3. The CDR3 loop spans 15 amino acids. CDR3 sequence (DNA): TGTGCCAGCAGTGAAGCGATGGGGGGGCAAGAGACCCAGTACTTC. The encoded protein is CASSEAMGGQETQYF.

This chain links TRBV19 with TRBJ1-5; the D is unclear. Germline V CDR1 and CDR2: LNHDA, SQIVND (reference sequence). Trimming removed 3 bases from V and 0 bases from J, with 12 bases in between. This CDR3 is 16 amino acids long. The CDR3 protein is CASSMSPGNSNQPQHF. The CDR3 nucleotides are TGTGCCAGTAGTATGTCACCGGGAAATAGCAATCAGCCCCAGCATTTT. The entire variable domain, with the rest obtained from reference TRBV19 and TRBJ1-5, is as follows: DGGITQSPKYLFRKEGQNVTLSCEQNLNHDAMYWYRQDPGQGLRLIYYSQIVNDFQKGDIAEGYSVSREKKESFPLTVTSAQKNPTAFYLCASSMSPGNSNQPQHFGDGTRLSIL.

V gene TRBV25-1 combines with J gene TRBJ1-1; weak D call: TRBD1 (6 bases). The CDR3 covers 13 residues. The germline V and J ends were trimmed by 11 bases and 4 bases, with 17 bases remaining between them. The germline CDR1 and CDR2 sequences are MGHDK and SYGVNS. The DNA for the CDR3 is TGTGCCTCCGCGAAGGCCAGGGGCACTGAAGCTTTCTTT. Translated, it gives CASAKARGTEAFF. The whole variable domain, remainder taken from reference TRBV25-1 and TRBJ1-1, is EADIYQTPRYLVIGTGKKITLECSQTMGHDKMYWYQQDPGMELHLIHYSYGVNSTEKGDLSSESTVSRIRTEHFPLTLESARPSHTSQYLCASAKARGTEAFFGQGTRLTVV.

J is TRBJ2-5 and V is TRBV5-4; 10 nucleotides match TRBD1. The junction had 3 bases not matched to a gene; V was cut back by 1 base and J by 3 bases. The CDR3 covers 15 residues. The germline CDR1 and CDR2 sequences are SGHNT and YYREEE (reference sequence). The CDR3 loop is CASSLRGTGEETQYF. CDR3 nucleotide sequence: TGTGCCAGCAGCTTGCGGGGGACAGGGGAAGAGACCCAGTACTTC.

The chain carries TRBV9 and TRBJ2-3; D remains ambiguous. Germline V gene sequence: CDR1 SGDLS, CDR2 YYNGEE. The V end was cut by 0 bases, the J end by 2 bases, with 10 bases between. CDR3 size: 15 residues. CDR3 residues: CASSVGSLSTDTQYF. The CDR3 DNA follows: TGTGCCAGCAGCGTAGGTAGCCTTTCCACAGATACGCAGTATTTT.

Here the CDR3 DNA reads TGTGCCAGCAGTTTATTAGGGCAGCAAGAGACCCAGTACTTC. This codes for CASSLLGQQETQYF. This chain uses TRBV27 with TRBJ2-5; no clear D gene. The CDR3 is 14 amino acids. CDR1 and CDR2 from the germline V gene are MNHEY and SMNVEV (reference sequence). V was pared by 1 base and J by 2 bases, with 8 bases between.

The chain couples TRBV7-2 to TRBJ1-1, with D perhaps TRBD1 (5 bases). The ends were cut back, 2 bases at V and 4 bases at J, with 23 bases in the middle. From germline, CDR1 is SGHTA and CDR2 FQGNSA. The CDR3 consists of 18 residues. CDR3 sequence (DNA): TGTGCCAGCAGCTTAAGGTTAGGGGTGGTGGGGGAAGGCACTGAAGCTTTCTTT. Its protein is CASSLRLGVVGEGTEAFF.

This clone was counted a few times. CDR3 DNA: TGTGCCACCAGCAGGGGGACTAGAATAGATACGCAGTATTTT. Its protein is CATSRGTRIDTQYF. The chain has TRBV15 and TRBJ2-3; 8 bases agree with TRBD2. The CDR3 length is 14 residues. The V gene end was trimmed by 3 bases and the J gene end by 5 bases; junction bases not matched to a gene: 4. Germline V CDR1 and CDR2: LNHNV, YYDKDF (reference sequence).

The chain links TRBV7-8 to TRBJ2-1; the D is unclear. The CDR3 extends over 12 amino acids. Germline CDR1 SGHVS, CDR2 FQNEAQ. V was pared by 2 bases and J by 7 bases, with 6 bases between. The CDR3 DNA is TGTGCCAGCAGCTTATCGCGGAATGAGCAGTTCTTC. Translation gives CASSLSRNEQFF. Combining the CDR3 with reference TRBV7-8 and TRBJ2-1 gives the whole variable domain GAGVSQSPRYKVAKRGQDVALRCDPISGHVSLFWYQQALGQGPEFLTYFQNEAQLDKSGLPSDRFFAERPEGSVSTLKIQRTQQEDSAVYLCASSLSRNEQFFGPGTRLTVL.

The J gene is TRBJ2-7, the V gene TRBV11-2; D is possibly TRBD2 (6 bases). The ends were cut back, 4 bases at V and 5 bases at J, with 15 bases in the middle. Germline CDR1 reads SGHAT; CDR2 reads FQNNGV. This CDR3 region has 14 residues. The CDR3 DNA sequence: TGTGCCAGCAGCTCCGCCGGGACTTTCCACGAGCAGTACTTC. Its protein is CASSSAGTFHEQYF.

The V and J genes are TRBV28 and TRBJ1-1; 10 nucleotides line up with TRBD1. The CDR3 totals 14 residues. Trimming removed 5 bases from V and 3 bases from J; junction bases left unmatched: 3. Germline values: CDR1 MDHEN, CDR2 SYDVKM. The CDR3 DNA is TGTGCCAGCAGTGACAGGGGGCGGGACACTGAAGCTTTCTTT. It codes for CASSDRGRDTEAFF.

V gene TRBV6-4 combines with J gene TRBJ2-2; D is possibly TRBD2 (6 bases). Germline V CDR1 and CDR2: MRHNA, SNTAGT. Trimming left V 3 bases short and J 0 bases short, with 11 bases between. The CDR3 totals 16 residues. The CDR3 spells CASSEVEGPNTGELFF. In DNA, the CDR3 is TGTGCCAGCAGTGAAGTGGAGGGTCCGAACACCGGGGAGCTGTTTTTT.

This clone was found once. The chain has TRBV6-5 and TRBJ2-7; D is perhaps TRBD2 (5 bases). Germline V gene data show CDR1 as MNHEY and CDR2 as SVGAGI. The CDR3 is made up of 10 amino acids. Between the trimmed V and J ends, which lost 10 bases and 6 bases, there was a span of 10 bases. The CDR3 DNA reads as TGTGCCACCACAGAGGGCGAGCAGTACTTC. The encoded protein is CATTEGEQYF.

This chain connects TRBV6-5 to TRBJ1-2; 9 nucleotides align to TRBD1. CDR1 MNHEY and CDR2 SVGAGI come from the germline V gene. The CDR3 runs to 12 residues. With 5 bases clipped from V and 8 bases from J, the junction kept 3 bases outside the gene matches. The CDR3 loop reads CASSNTGGGYTF. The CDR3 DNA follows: TGTGCCAGCAGTAATACAGGGGGCGGCTACACCTTC.

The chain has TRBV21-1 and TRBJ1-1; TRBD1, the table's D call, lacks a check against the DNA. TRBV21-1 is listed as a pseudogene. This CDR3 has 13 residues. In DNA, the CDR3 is TGTGCCAGCAGAAAGGACAGGTCCACTGAAGCTTTCTTT. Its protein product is CASRKDRSTEAFF.

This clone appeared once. CDR3 amino acids: CASSLSKDEQFF. The CDR3 nucleotides are TGTGCCAGCAGTTTATCGAAGGATGAGCAGTTCTTC. V gene TRBV27 combines with J gene TRBJ2-1, with D hard to call. V lost 0 bases to trimming and J lost 8 bases, with 5 bases between them. The CDR3 sequence is 12 residues long. Per the germline V gene, CDR1 is MNHEY and CDR2 is SMNVEV (reference sequence).

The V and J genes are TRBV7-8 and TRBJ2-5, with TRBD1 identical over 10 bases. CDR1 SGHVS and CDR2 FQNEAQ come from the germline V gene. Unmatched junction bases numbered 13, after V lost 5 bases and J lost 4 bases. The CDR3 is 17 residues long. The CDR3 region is CASSLPPGDRGSETQYF. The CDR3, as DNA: TGTGCCAGCAGCCTGCCACCTGGGGACAGGGGTTCAGAGACCCAGTACTTC. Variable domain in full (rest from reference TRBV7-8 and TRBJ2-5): GAGVSQSPRYKVAKRGQDVALRCDPISGHVSLFWYQQALGQGPEFLTYFQNEAQLDKSGLPSDRFFAERPEGSVSTLKIQRTQQEDSAVYLCASSLPPGDRGSETQYFGPGTRLLVL.

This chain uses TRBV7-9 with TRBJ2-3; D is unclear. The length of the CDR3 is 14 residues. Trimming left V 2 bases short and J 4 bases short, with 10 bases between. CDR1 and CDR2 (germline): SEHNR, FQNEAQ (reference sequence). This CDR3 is CASSLIQRADTQYF. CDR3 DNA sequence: TGTGCCAGCAGCTTAATCCAGAGAGCAGATACGCAGTATTTT.

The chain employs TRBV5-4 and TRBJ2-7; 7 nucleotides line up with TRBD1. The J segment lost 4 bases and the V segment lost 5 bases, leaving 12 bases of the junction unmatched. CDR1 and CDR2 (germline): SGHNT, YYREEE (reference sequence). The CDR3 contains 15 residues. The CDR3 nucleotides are TGTGCCAGCAGTCTTCTCCCGGGACAGCAATACGAGCAGTACTTC. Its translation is CASSLLPGQQYEQYF.